Presented here are 27 T cell receptor beta chains from one specimen sequenced in a study of long-term antiretroviral therapy in people with HIV. Runs used v3.0 of the immunoSEQ assay and were done at survey level. Profiled with immunoSEQ multiplex PCR; TCRdb holds only in-frame clones, not every one. The sample records 30,000 to 35,000 clones, less than 98% being singletons. The specimen comprised unsorted PBMCs, sampled 6.9 years after starting antiretroviral therapy. These receptors were obtained from a man aged 25-45 years with HIV.

V usage is TRBV20-1 and J usage is TRBJ2-7; no firm D call. The CDR3 sequence is 9 residues long. Germline V gene lookup returns CDR1 DFQATT and CDR2 SNEGSKA (reference sequence). Deletions cut 6 bases from V and 6 bases from J, with 6 bases between. In DNA form, the CDR3 reads TGCAGTGCGATGGGCGAGCAGTACTTC. Its protein is CSAMGEQYF.

The chain combines TRBV6-5 with TRBJ2-7, with D possibly matching TRBD2 (6 bases). Germline V gives CDR1 MNHEY, CDR2 SVGAGI. V was clipped by 8 bases and J by 6 bases, with 17 bases between them. The CDR3 has 13 residues. The CDR3 DNA sequence: TGTGCCAGCTCCCCAGGGAGGTGGGGCGAGCAGTACTTC. The encoded protein is CASSPGRWGEQYF.

The chain carries TRBV10-3 and TRBJ2-1; 8 nucleotides line up with TRBD1. The CDR3 has 14 residues. Germline V gene data show CDR1 as ENHRY and CDR2 as SYGVKD. The trim removed 3 bases at V and 7 bases at J, leaving 5 bases unmatched. The CDR3 is CAISDPRQGNEQFF. In nucleotides, the CDR3 is TGTGCCATCAGTGACCCAAGACAGGGGAATGAGCAGTTCTTC.

The rearrangement joins TRBV6-5 to TRBJ2-1, with TRBD1 identical over 7 bases. The CDR3 spans 12 residues. With V trimmed by 6 bases and J by 10 bases, 6 bases remained unmatched. Per the germline V gene, CDR1 is MNHEY and CDR2 is SVGAGI. CDR3 region: CASSPGGGEQFF. CDR3 sequence (DNA): TGTGCCAGCAGCCCAGGGGGTGGGGAGCAGTTCTTC.

This chain links TRBV6-5 with TRBJ2-5, with TRBD1 identical over 8 bases. The J segment lost 5 bases and the V segment lost 5 bases, leaving 10 bases of the junction unmatched. From germline, CDR1 is MNHEY and CDR2 SVGAGI. This CDR3 region has 15 residues. This chain's CDR3 is CASSKTGGVRETQYF. CDR3 in DNA: TGTGCCAGCAGTAAAACAGGGGGTGTTAGGGAGACCCAGTACTTC.

This chain connects TRBV7-8 to TRBJ1-6, with TRBD1 as a possible D gene (6 bases). CDR3 size: 15 residues. CDR1 SGHVS and CDR2 FQNEAQ come from the germline V gene. The V end lost 2 bases, the J end lost 9 bases, and 14 bases lay between the germline ends. CDR3 sequence (DNA): TGTGCCAGCAGCTTACGGGGGCGGACTGGTTCACCCCTCCACTTT. It yields the protein CASSLRGRTGSPLHF.

CDR3 loop: CASSYVVDYGYTF. The CDR3 bases are TGTGCCAGCAGTTACGTGGTTGACTATGGCTACACCTTC. The gene calls are TRBV6-6 and TRBJ1-2; D call uncertain. CDR1 MNHNY and CDR2 SVGAGI come from the germline V gene (reference sequence). V lost 2 bases and J 3 bases, leaving 7 bases between the germline ends. The CDR3 sequence is 13 residues long.

This clone was seen only once. The chain uses TRBV27 and TRBJ2-2; TRBD2 agrees at 8 bases. The junction had 2 bases not matched to a gene; V was cut back by 5 bases and J by 3 bases. This CDR3 has 14 amino acids. Germline assignment: CDR1 MNHEY and CDR2 SMNVEV (reference sequence). CDR3 sequence reads: CASSPAGDTGELFF. As DNA, the CDR3 is TGTGCCAGCAGTCCAGCGGGGGACACCGGGGAGCTGTTTTTT.

The chain combines TRBV30 with TRBJ2-1; D perhaps matches TRBD1 (6 bases). CDR3 size: 13 residues. In germline, CDR1 is GTSNPN, CDR2 SVGIG (reference sequence). Trimming left V 5 bases short and J 4 bases short, with 12 bases between. This CDR3 is CAWGGHLYNEQFF. CDR3 coding DNA: TGTGCCTGGGGGGGACACCTATACAATGAGCAGTTCTTC.

V and J are TRBV29-1 and TRBJ2-1; 11 positions agree with TRBD2. Germline CDR1 SQVTM, CDR2 ANQGSEA. The CDR3 covers 17 residues. Trimming removed 3 bases from V and 10 bases from J; junction bases left unmatched: 17. As DNA, the CDR3 is TGCAGCGTTGACCCGGGCCGAGGGACTAGCGGTCTTTGGGAGCAGTTCTTC. The encoded protein is CSVDPGRGTSGLWEQFF.

As concerns this clone: At one boundary the junction diverges from the germline segment, which might be a read error. This CDR3 reads CASSQGGAGNTIYF. Written as DNA, the CDR3 is TGCGCCAGCAGCCAAGGGGGGGCTGGAAACACCATATATTTT. The chain is built from TRBV5-4 and TRBJ1-3; D possibly corresponds to TRBD1 (6 bases). The germline gives CDR1 SGHNT, CDR2 YYREEE (reference sequence). CDR3 length: 14 amino acids.

This chain links TRBV6-1 with TRBJ1-2; D is perhaps TRBD1 (6 bases). Germline CDR1 reads MNHNS; CDR2 reads SASEGT. The CDR3 sequence is 14 residues long. V lost 6 bases to trimming and J lost 2 bases, with 13 bases between them. The CDR3 protein is CASRRTDHNYGYTF. CDR3 sequence (DNA): TGTGCCAGCAGACGGACAGATCACAACTATGGCTACACCTTC.

The rearrangement joins TRBV2 to TRBJ2-7; 9 bases map to TRBD1. Unmatched junction bases numbered 7, after V lost 7 bases and J lost 3 bases. Germline V lookup: CDR1 SNHLY, CDR2 FYNNEI. There are 14 residues in the CDR3. The CDR3 bases are TGTGCCAGCATTAGGACAGGGGACATCTACGAGCAGTACTTC. Protein sequence: CASIRTGDIYEQYF.

This clone occurred a few times. V and J are TRBV7-2 and TRBJ2-1; D is unclear. CDR1 and CDR2 (germline): SGHTA, FQGNSA. V was shortened by 0 bases and J by 10 bases, with 16 bases between the two germline ends. The CDR3 covers 15 residues. This CDR3 reads CASSLALKSVGEQFF. In DNA form, the CDR3 reads TGTGCCAGCAGCTTAGCTCTGAAAAGTGTAGGAGAGCAGTTCTTC.

This clone appeared a single time. V and J are TRBV11-2 and TRBJ2-3; D gene uncertain. Germline lookup yields CDR1 SGHAT and CDR2 FQNNGV. Trimming took 1 base from V and 2 from J, leaving 13 bases between them. This CDR3 is built from 16 residues. The DNA of the CDR3 is TGTGCCAGCAGCTTAGGACCAGGAGCCACCACAGATACGCAGTATTTT. Translation: CASSLGPGATTDTQYF.

V usage is TRBV6-5 and J usage is TRBJ1-5; 7 nucleotides align to TRBD1. CDR3 size: 15 residues. The junction had 5 bases not matched to a gene; V was cut back by 4 bases and J by 2 bases. CDR1 MNHEY and CDR2 SVGAGI come from the germline V gene. The CDR3 here is CASSFQGGGNQPQHF. The CDR3 coding sequence is TGTGCCAGCAGTTTTCAGGGGGGGGGCAATCAGCCCCAGCATTTT.

The CDR3: CASSLSRAQETQYF. The DNA of the CDR3 is TGTGCCAGCAGCTTAAGCAGGGCACAAGAGACCCAGTACTTC. This rearrangement joins TRBV7-3 to TRBJ2-5; possible D gene TRBD1, 5 bases. Trimming pared 1 base from V and 2 bases from J, leaving 8 bases between. Per germline, CDR1 SGHTA and CDR2 FQGTGA. There are 14 residues in the CDR3.

The chain couples TRBV25-1 to TRBJ2-7; D unresolved. The CDR3 covers 11 residues. Looked up from germline, CDR1 is MGHDK and CDR2 is SYGVNS. The V and J ends lost 3 bases and 5 bases respectively, with 5 bases between them. CDR3 sequence: CASSDLDEQYF. CDR3 DNA sequence: TGTGCCAGCAGTGACCTGGACGAGCAGTACTTC.

The J gene is TRBJ2-4, the V gene TRBV7-9, with 8 bases matching TRBD1. The CDR3 runs 17 residues. V shed 1 base and J 6 bases; nucleotides not matched to a gene: 11. Germline V gene sequence: CDR1 SEHNR, CDR2 FQNEAQ (reference sequence). The CDR3 bases are TGTGCCAGCAGCTTAGACGTACAGGGGGTACCTGGAAACATTCAGTACTTC. Its translation is CASSLDVQGVPGNIQYF.

The chain uses TRBV6-5 and TRBJ1-4; unclear D gene. Germline assignment: CDR1 MNHEY and CDR2 SVGAGI. CDR3 length: 12 residues. Trimming pared 9 bases from V and 4 bases from J, leaving 9 bases between. This CDR3 reads CASQGLNEKLFF. In DNA form, the CDR3 reads TGTGCCAGTCAAGGACTTAATGAAAAACTGTTTTTT.

V usage is TRBV6-1 and J usage is TRBJ2-2; TRBD2 is a possible D gene (7 bases). Germline CDR1 is MNHNS and CDR2 is SASEGT. This CDR3 comprises 13 residues. V shed 7 bases and J shed 7 bases, with 13 bases lying between them. The CDR3 nucleotides read TGTGCCAGCATTCCGGGGGGCGGCGGGGAGCTGTTTTTT. Translating it yields CASIPGGGGELFF.

CDR3 nucleotide sequence: TGTGCCAGCAGCGTAACGGGAAAAGGGACCGGAAAACTGTTTTTT. This gives the protein CASSVTGKGTGKLFF. The chain combines TRBV9 with TRBJ1-4, with a weak D call TRBD1 (5 bases). The germline V gene has CDR1 SGDLS and CDR2 YYNGEE. Deletions cut 1 base from V and 10 bases from J, with 17 bases between. The CDR3 consists of 15 residues.

The rearrangement links TRBV29-1 to TRBJ1-1, with 11 bases fitting TRBD1. This CDR3 has 13 amino acids. CDR1 SQVTM and CDR2 ANQGSEA come from the germline V gene. With V trimmed by 4 bases and J by 6 bases, 4 bases remained unmatched. The CDR3 sequence: CSVAPGQGAEAFF. The CDR3 region has the DNA TGCAGCGTTGCACCGGGACAGGGGGCTGAAGCTTTCTTT.

The gene calls are TRBV19 and TRBJ2-1; D not certain. The ends were cut back, 6 bases at V and 3 bases at J, with 15 bases in the middle. The CDR3 totals 15 residues. Germline V gene sequence: CDR1 LNHDA, CDR2 SQIVND (reference sequence). The CDR3 nucleotides read TGTGCCAGTAGAAACCCATGGCCAAACTACAATGAGCAGTTCTTC. This encodes CASRNPWPNYNEQFF.

J is TRBJ1-3 and V is TRBV2; no clear D. The CDR3 runs 13 residues. Germline values: CDR1 SNHLY, CDR2 FYNNEI. The V gene lost 6 bases and the J gene lost 0 bases, with 6 bases spanning the gap. The CDR3 sequence is CASRASSGNTIYF. Written as DNA, the CDR3 is TGTGCCAGCAGGGCGAGCTCTGGAAACACCATATATTTT. The variable domain in full, completed from reference TRBV2 and TRBJ1-3, reads EPEVTQTPSHQVTQMGQEVILRCVPISNHLYFYWYRQILGQKVEFLVSFYNNEISEKSEIFDDQFSVERPDGSNFTLKIRSTKLEDSAMYFCASRASSGNTIYFGEGSWLTVV.

The chain couples TRBV11-2 to TRBJ1-1; 8 nucleotides line up with TRBD1. Germline values: CDR1 SGHAT, CDR2 FQNNGV. Trimming cost V 4 bases and J 3 bases; bases outside gene matches: 10. The CDR3 is 16 amino acids. The CDR3 protein is CASSYRQGLRDTEAFF. CDR3 DNA: TGTGCCAGCAGCTATCGACAGGGGTTGAGGGACACTGAAGCTTTCTTT.

The chain recombines TRBV4-2 with TRBJ2-7, with no clear D. V dropped 2 bases and J dropped 5 bases, with 13 bases sitting between them. CDR1 is LGHNA and CDR2 is YNFKEQ in the germline V gene. The CDR3 runs 14 residues. The CDR3 DNA sequence: TGTGCCAGCAGCCAACGGATCCCGCCTGACGAGCAGTACTTC. It translates to CASSQRIPPDEQYF.